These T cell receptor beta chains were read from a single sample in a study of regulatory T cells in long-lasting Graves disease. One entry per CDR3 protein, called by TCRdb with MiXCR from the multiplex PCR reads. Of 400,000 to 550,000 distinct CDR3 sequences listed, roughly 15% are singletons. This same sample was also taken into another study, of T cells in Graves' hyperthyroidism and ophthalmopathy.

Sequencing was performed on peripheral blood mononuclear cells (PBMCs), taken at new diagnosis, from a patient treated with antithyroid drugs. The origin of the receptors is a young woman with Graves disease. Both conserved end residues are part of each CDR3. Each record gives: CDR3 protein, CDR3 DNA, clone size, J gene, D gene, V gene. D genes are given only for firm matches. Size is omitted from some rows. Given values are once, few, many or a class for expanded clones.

CSATRTGIINEQFF	TGCAGTGCTACCCGGACAGGGATCATTAATGAGCAGTTCTTC	many	TRBJ2-1	TRBD1	TRBV20-1
CSARSRERPYEQYF	TGCAGTGCCCGGAGCAGGGAACGGCCCTACGAGCAGTACTTC	many	TRBJ2-7	NA	TRBV20-1
CASSRGPRHNTGELFF	TGCGCCAGCAGTCGTGGACCTAGGCACAACACCGGGGAGCTGTTTTTT	few	TRBJ2-2	NA	TRBV5-1
CASSQMTGGGSYEQYF	TGTGCCAGCAGCCAAATGACAGGGGGCGGATCCTACGAGCAGTACTTC	many	TRBJ2-7	TRBD1	TRBV3-1
CASSVAIGTGDEQFF	TGTGCCAGCAGCGTAGCTATCGGGACAGGGGATGAGCAGTTCTTC	few	TRBJ2-1	TRBD1	TRBV9
CASSMLAGAYNEQFF	TGTGCCAGTAGTATGTTAGCGGGCGCCTACAATGAGCAGTTCTTC	NA	TRBJ2-1	TRBD2	TRBV19
CASSHAGYEQYF	TGTGCCAGCAGCCACGCCGGCTACGAGCAGTACTTC	many	TRBJ2-7	NA	TRBV3-1
CSVPGQGAWGYTF	TGCAGCGTACCGGGACAGGGGGCTTGGGGCTACACCTTC	few	TRBJ1-2	TRBD1	TRBV29-1
CASSQEGWTENTGELFF	TGCGCCAGCAGCCAAGAGGGTTGGACAGAGAACACCGGGGAGCTGTTTTTT	few	TRBJ2-2	NA	TRBV4-1
CASSQNFPKTSRSTAGELFF	TGTGCCAGCAGCCAGAATTTCCCCAAGACTAGCAGGAGTACGGCCGGGGAGCTGTTTTTT	NA	TRBJ2-2	TRBD2	TRBV6-1
CSARDREALYEQYF	TGCAGTGCTAGGGACAGGGAAGCCCTCTACGAGCAGTACTTC	many	TRBJ2-7	TRBD1	TRBV20-1
CSVELGQGASLATTEAFF	TGCAGCGTTGAACTGGGACAGGGGGCCTCTCTGGCTACCACTGAAGCTTTCTTT	few	TRBJ1-1	TRBD1	TRBV29-1
CASSSHGHWYEQYF	TGTGCCAGCAGCTCTCATGGGCACTGGTACGAGCAGTACTTC	NA	TRBJ2-7	NA	TRBV14
CASRSGTPSYNEQFF	TGCGCCAGCAGGTCCGGGACACCATCCTACAATGAGCAGTTCTTC	many	TRBJ2-1	NA	TRBV5-1
CSARDSREGLTGELFF	TGCAGTGCTAGAGATTCCCGGGAGGGCCTTACCGGGGAGCTGTTTTTT	few	TRBJ2-2	TRBD2	TRBV20-1
CASSRTSGVYNEQFF	TGTGCCAGCAGTCGGACTAGCGGAGTTTACAATGAGCAGTTCTTC	many	TRBJ2-1	TRBD2	TRBV12-3/TRBV12-4
CASSLQSGRDTQYF	TGTGCCAGCAGCTTACAAAGCGGGAGGGATACGCAGTATTTT	few	TRBJ2-3	TRBD2	TRBV7-2
CASSFATSGTHGTQYF	TGTGCCAGCAGTTTCGCGACTAGCGGGACCCACGGGACCCAGTACTTC	many	TRBJ2-5	TRBD2	TRBV28
CACSWAVLSSYNEQFF	TGTGCCTGCAGTTGGGCAGTACTGAGCTCCTACAATGAGCAGTTCTTC	few	TRBJ2-1	NA	TRBV12-3/TRBV12-4
CSVVQTGKETQYF	TGCAGCGTTGTCCAGACAGGGAAAGAGACCCAGTACTTC	NA	TRBJ2-5	TRBD1	TRBV29-1
CASCVSSIVYEQYF	TGTGCCAGCTGTGTCTCCAGCATTGTCTACGAGCAGTACTTC	NA	TRBJ2-7	NA	TRBV28
CASSIETGMQPQHF	TGTGCCAGTAGTATAGAAACAGGGATGCAGCCCCAGCATTTT	few	TRBJ1-5	NA	TRBV19
CSVGLVGAYEQYF	TGCAGCGTTGGACTAGTTGGGGCCTACGAGCAGTACTTC	NA	TRBJ2-7	NA	TRBV29-1
CASRPTGVGTEAFF	TGTGCCAGCAGACCGACAGGGGTGGGCACTGAAGCTTTCTTT	many	TRBJ1-1	TRBD1	TRBV28
CSARDRKAGGDTQYF	TGCAGTGCTAGAGATAGAAAAGCGGGAGGGGATACGCAGTATTTT	NA	TRBJ2-3	TRBD2	TRBV20-1
CASSPGQGVGSPLHF	TGTGCCAGCAGTCCGGGACAGGGGGTTGGTTCACCCCTCCACTTT	few	TRBJ1-6	TRBD1	TRBV12-3/TRBV12-4
CSVEESNAYTQYF	TGCAGCGTTGAAGAATCTAACGCATATACGCAGTATTTT	NA	TRBJ2-3	NA	TRBV29-1
CASSQDLTGSQETQYF	TGCGCCAGCAGCCAAGATCTAACAGGTAGCCAAGAGACCCAGTACTTC	NA	TRBJ2-5	NA	TRBV5-1
CSVEGTSGRAPDTQYF	TGCAGCGTTGAAGGGACTAGCGGGAGGGCCCCAGATACGCAGTATTTT	many	TRBJ2-3	TRBD2	TRBV29-1
CASSLYAAERYEQYF	TGTGCCAGCAGCTTATATGCAGCGGAAAGGTACGAGCAGTACTTC	many	TRBJ2-7	NA	TRBV7-3
CASSSRTSGRLSTGELFF	TGTGCCAGCAGCTCCCGGACTAGCGGGAGACTTTCCACCGGGGAGCTGTTTTTT	many	TRBJ2-2	TRBD2	TRBV3-1
CASSYEAAMNTEAFF	TGTGCCAGCAGTTACGAGGCAGCCATGAACACTGAAGCTTTCTTT	few	TRBJ1-1	NA	TRBV6-5
CSAGTATPNQPQHF	TGCAGTGCCGGGACAGCAACTCCTAATCAGCCCCAGCATTTT	many	TRBJ1-5	TRBD1	TRBV20-1
CASSLELAETQYF	TGTGCCAGCAGCTTAGAGCTAGCGGAGACCCAGTACTTC	many	TRBJ2-5	NA	TRBV11-2
CASRLAGVGETQYF	TGTGCCAGCAGACTAGCGGGAGTTGGAGAGACCCAGTACTTC	many	TRBJ2-5	TRBD2	TRBV7-2
CASSYLKGGNYGYTF	TGTGCCAGCAGTTATCTAAAGGGCGGAAACTATGGCTACACCTTC	many	TRBJ1-2	NA	TRBV6-5
CASSEQGRIGNEQFF	TGTGCCAGCAGCGAACAGGGGCGGATTGGTAATGAGCAGTTCTTC	many	TRBJ2-1	TRBD1	TRBV13
CAWSPPGVGYQQYF	TGTGCCTGGAGCCCCCCAGGGGTAGGGTATCAGCAGTACTTC	NA	TRBJ2-7	NA	TRBV30
CASSLRYQETQYF	TGTGCCAGCAGTTTACGGTACCAAGAGACCCAGTACTTC	many	TRBJ2-5	NA	TRBV27
CSARAGDRVTEAFF	TGCAGTGCTAGAGCAGGGGACAGGGTAACTGAAGCTTTCTTT	few	TRBJ1-1	TRBD1	TRBV20-1
CASSLSQGAYNEQFF	TGCGCCAGCAGCTTGAGTCAGGGGGCCTACAATGAGCAGTTCTTC	NA	TRBJ2-1	TRBD1	TRBV5-1
CASSPRGFGEAFF	TGTGCCAGCAGCCCCAGAGGTTTCGGTGAAGCTTTCTTT	many	TRBJ1-1	NA	TRBV12-3/TRBV12-4
CASSRAGHRTTQETQYF	TGTGCCAGCAGCCGGGCGGGACACCGAACTACCCAAGAGACCCAGTACTTC	NA	TRBJ2-5	NA	TRBV6-2/TRBV6-3
CASSFASEGYEQYF	TGTGCCAGCAGTTTCGCCTCGGAAGGCTACGAGCAGTACTTC	many	TRBJ2-7	NA	TRBV27
CASSGTSGRSPQYF	TGTGCCAGCAGCGGGACTAGCGGGCGATCGCCGCAGTACTTC	many	TRBJ2-7	TRBD2	TRBV2
CSVVGGQGAFEAFF	TGCAGCGTTGTTGGGGGACAGGGGGCATTTGAAGCTTTCTTT	many	TRBJ1-1	TRBD1	TRBV29-1
CASSLVAGALDEQYF	TGTGCCAGCAGCTTGGTCGCGGGAGCACTCGACGAGCAGTACTTC	few	TRBJ2-7	TRBD2	TRBV5-5
CASSVAKGQETQYF	TGTGCCAGCAGCGTAGCCAAGGGGCAAGAGACCCAGTACTTC	many	TRBJ2-5	NA	TRBV9
CASSPDRGEKLFF	TGTGCCAGCTCGCCTGATAGGGGTGAAAAACTGTTTTTT	many	TRBJ1-4	NA	TRBV18
CATSDRDRGTYGYTF	TGTGCCACCAGTGACCGGGACAGGGGGACCTATGGCTACACCTTC	NA	TRBJ1-2	TRBD1	TRBV24-1
CASSLVTGGRRELFF	TGTGCCAGCAGCTTAGTTACAGGGGGCCGGAGGGAGCTGTTTTTT	few	TRBJ2-2	TRBD1	TRBV7-9
CAISEGAGGPDTQYF	TGTGCCATCAGTGAGGGAGCGGGAGGCCCGGATACGCAGTATTTT	many	TRBJ2-3	TRBD2	TRBV10-3
CASSPVGIGETQYF	TGTGCCAGCAGCCCGGTTGGAATAGGGGAGACCCAGTACTTC	NA	TRBJ2-5	NA	TRBV2
CASSILQGNTEQYF	TGTGCCAGCAGCATCCTACAGGGGAACACCGAGCAGTACTTC	once	TRBJ2-7	TRBD1	TRBV5-5
CATDRDRVNFGAFF	TGTGCCACAGACCGGGACAGGGTAAATTTTGGAGCTTTCTTT	few	TRBJ1-1	TRBD1	TRBV15
CASSSTPTSGMDIQYF	TGTGCCAGCAGTTCAACCCCGACTAGCGGGATGGACATTCAGTACTTC	many	TRBJ2-4	TRBD2	TRBV28
CASSFGTSGSRTNEQFF	TGCGCCAGCAGCTTCGGGACTAGCGGGAGCCGAACCAATGAGCAGTTCTTC	few	TRBJ2-1	TRBD2	TRBV5-1
CASSDSGLAGAPASYEQYF	TGTGCCAGCAGCGATTCGGGACTAGCGGGAGCCCCCGCTTCCTACGAGCAGTACTTC	NA	TRBJ2-7	TRBD2	TRBV28
CASRLLRVSINEQFF	TGTGCCAGCAGGCTGTTGCGGGTCTCAATCAATGAGCAGTTCTTC	many	TRBJ2-1	NA	TRBV27
CASAQRGGTGSTEAFF	TGTGCCAGCGCGCAGAGGGGCGGGACAGGGTCCACTGAAGCTTTCTTT	many	TRBJ1-1	TRBD1	TRBV3-1